One sample yielded the 3 T cell receptor beta chains listed below, sequenced in a study of cytomegalovirus exposure and HLA in healthy donors. The PCR employed 60 Vbeta primers together with 13 Jbeta primers. This table comes from immunoSEQ multiplex PCR, and its TCRdb copy is limited to in-frame clones, with some not included. The sample contains about 55,000 clones, more than 75% of which appear only once. The sequenced sample consisted of PBMCs. The receptors shown here come from a female donor in good health and CMV-seronegative.

This chain joins TRBV13 and TRBJ1-3; a weak D match, TRBD1 (5 bases). The CDR3 is 16 residues long. CDR1 is PRHDT, CDR2 FYEKMQ, per germline (reference sequence). With 0 bases removed from V and 1 base from J, the gap between germline ends came to 10 bases. In nucleotides, the CDR3 is TGTGCCAGCAGCTTAGGTTTAGGGGCTTCTGGAAACACCATATATTTT. This encodes CASSLGLGASGNTIYF.

The chain links TRBV6-5 to TRBJ2-2; 7 bases agree with TRBD1. J was trimmed by 6 bases and V by 6 bases; bases with no gene match: 4. CDR1 and CDR2 (germline): MNHEY, SVGAGI. The CDR3 loop spans 13 amino acids. The CDR3 protein is CASRPQGAGELFF. The CDR3 DNA reads as TGTGCCAGCAGGCCCCAGGGGGCCGGGGAGCTGTTTTTT.

The V and J genes are TRBV5-6 and TRBJ2-5; TRBD1 matches 7 bases. Looked up from germline, CDR1 is SGHDT and CDR2 is YYEEEE. The junction had 3 bases not matched to a gene; V was cut back by 1 base and J by 3 bases. The CDR3 covers 14 residues. CDR3 region: CASSLRGQKETQYF. CDR3 sequence (DNA): TGTGCCAGCAGCTTGAGGGGGCAAAAAGAGACCCAGTACTTC.